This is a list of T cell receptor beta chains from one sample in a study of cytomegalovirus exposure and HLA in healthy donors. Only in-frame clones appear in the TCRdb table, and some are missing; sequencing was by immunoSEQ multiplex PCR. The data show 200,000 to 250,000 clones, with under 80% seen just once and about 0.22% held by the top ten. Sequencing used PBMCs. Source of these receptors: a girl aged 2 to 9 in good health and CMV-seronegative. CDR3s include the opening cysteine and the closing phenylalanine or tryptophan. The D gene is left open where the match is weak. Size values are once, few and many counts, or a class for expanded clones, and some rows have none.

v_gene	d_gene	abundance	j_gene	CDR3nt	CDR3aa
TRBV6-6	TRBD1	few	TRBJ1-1	TGTGCCAGCAGTAAAAAGACAGGGGGCACTGAAGCTTTCTTT	CASSKKTGGTEAFF
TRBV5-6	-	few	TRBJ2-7	TGTGCCAGCAGCTTGTTGGGACAAGGGGCCTACGAGCAGTACTTC	CASSLLGQGAYEQYF
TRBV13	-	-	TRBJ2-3	TGTGCCAGCAGCTTAGGCCTTTCCGGGGGTGTCGCAGATACGCAGTATTTT	CASSLGLSGGVADTQYF
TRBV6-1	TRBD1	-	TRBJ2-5	TGTGCCAGCAGTACGGGACAGGTAGGCCGAAGGACCCAGTACTTC	CASSTGQVGRRTQYF
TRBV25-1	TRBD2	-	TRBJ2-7	TGTGCCAGCAGTGAAGGTGGGGGGGACGAGCAGTACTTC	CASSEGGGDEQYF
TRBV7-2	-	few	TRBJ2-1	TGTGCCAGCATTCGGCGGAGGGTCTATAGAAATGAGCAGTTCTTC	CASIRRRVYRNEQFF
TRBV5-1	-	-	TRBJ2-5	TGCGCCAGCAGCTTGTCGGTGCCCGAACTCGCGGCGTTTCAAGAGACCCAGTACTTC	CASSLSVPELAAFQETQYF
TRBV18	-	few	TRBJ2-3	TGTGCCAGCTCTCCCGGACTTATCGGCACAGATACGCAGTATTTT	CASSPGLIGTDTQYF
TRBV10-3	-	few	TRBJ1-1	TGTGCCATCAGTGAGTCGGCGGGCATCACTGAAGCTTTCTTT	CAISESAGITEAFF
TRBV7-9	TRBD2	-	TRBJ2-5	TGTGCCAGCGTTTCTAGCGGGGCCTTGGAGACCCAGTACTTC	CASVSSGALETQYF
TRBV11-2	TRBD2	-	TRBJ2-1	TGTGCCAGCAGCCTTAGCGGGGGGGCCTACAATGAGCAGTTCTTC	CASSLSGGAYNEQFF
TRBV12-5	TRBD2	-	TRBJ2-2	TGTGCTAGTGGTTGGCTACCAACTAGCGAGAACACCGGGGAGCTGTTTTTT	CASGWLPTSENTGELFF
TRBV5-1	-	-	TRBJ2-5	TGCGCCAGCAGCTTGGGTCGGTCGGAGACCCAGTACTTC	CASSLGRSETQYF
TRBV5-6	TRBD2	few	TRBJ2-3	TGTGCCAGCAGCCAAGAAAGCGGGAGGCCTCGGCCGGGTACGCAGTATTTT	CASSQESGRPRPGTQYF
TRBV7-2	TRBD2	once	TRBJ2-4	TGTGCCAGCAGCTTAGTGCGGGAGGCTAGAAACATTCAGTACTTC	CASSLVREARNIQYF
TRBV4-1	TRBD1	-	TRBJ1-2	TGCGCCAGCAGCCAAGTGGTTACAGGGGAAGTCGGCTACACCTTC	CASSQVVTGEVGYTF
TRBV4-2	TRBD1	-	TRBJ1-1	TGTGCCAGCAGCCCTCAGACAGGGATCGTGCCTGAAGCTTTCTTT	CASSPQTGIVPEAFF
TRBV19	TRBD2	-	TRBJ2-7	TGTGCCAGTAGCGCCAGCGGGAACTACGAGCAGTACTTC	CASSASGNYEQYF
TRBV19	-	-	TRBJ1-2	TGTGCCAGTAAGTCGGGCGGGGACTATGGCTACACCTTC	CASKSGGDYGYTF
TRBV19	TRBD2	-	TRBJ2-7	TGTGCCAGTAGTATATTGGGTAGCGGGGCCTACGAGCAGTACTTC	CASSILGSGAYEQYF
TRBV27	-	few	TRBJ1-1	TGTGCCAGCAGTTTCGCGGCGGCTAACACTGAAGCTTTCTTT	CASSFAAANTEAFF
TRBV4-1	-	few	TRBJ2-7	TGCGCCAGCAGCCAAGACCCCTTCTACTCCTACGAGCAGTACTTC	CASSQDPFYSYEQYF
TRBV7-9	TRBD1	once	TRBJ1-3	TGTGCCAGCAGCCCATGGACAGGGGCCTCTGGAAACACCATATATTTT	CASSPWTGASGNTIYF
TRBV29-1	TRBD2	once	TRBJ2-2	TGCAGCGTTGAGGCGGGGACTAGCGGGTTTGCCGGGGAGCTGTTTTTT	CSVEAGTSGFAGELFF
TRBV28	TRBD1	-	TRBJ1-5	TGTGCCAGCAGTCCGCAGGGGGCGGATCAGCCCCAGCATTTT	CASSPQGADQPQHF
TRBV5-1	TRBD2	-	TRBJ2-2	TGCGCCAGCAGCTTGTGGGGGGGCACCGGGGAGCTGTTTTTT	CASSLWGGTGELFF
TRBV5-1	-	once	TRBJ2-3	TGCGCCAGCAGCTTGTCTGACGGGACTCGAGATACGCAGTATTTT	CASSLSDGTRDTQYF
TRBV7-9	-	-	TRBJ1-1	TGTGCCAGCAGCTCGGGGGATAGCACTGAAGCTTTCTTT	CASSSGDSTEAFF
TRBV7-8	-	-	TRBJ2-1	TGTGCCAGCAGCTTAACGCAACTAGGATACAATGAGCAGTTCTTC	CASSLTQLGYNEQFF
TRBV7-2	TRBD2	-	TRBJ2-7	TGTGCCAGCAGCTTAGAACTAGCGGGTCCCTACGAGCAGTACTTC	CASSLELAGPYEQYF
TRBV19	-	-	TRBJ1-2	TGTGCCAGTAGTATAGTCCAGGACACCCGCTATGGCTACACCTTC	CASSIVQDTRYGYTF
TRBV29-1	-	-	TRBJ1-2	TGCAGCGCTCTAGGGGCAGGGGATGACTATGGCTACACCTTC	CSALGAGDDYGYTF
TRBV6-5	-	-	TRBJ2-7	TGTGCCAGCAGTTACGGGTCTGGGAGGTCCTACGAGCAGTACTTC	CASSYGSGRSYEQYF
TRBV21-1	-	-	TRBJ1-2	TGTGCCAGCAGCAAGGCAGCAGGGCGAATCTATGGCTACACCTTC	CASSKAAGRIYGYTF
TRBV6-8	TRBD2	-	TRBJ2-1	TGTGCCAGCAGGCAAAAGGGGACTAGCGGTAGCCACAATGAGCAGTTCTTC	CASRQKGTSGSHNEQFF
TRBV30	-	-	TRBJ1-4	TGTGCCTGGAGTGTAACCCTTCGGACAGCAAGAGAACTGTTTTTT	CAWSVTLRTARELFF
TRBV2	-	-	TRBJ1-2	TGTGCCAGCAGTGAATCTCGGCGGAACTATGGCTACACCTTC	CASSESRRNYGYTF
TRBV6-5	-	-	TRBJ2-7	TGTGCCAGCAGTTCCCTAGGGGGGGCCTCCTACGAGCAGTACTTC	CASSSLGGASYEQYF
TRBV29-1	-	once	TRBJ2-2	TGCAGCGTAGCTTCTGGGCCCGAGACTAACGCCGGGGAGCTGTTTTTT	CSVASGPETNAGELFF